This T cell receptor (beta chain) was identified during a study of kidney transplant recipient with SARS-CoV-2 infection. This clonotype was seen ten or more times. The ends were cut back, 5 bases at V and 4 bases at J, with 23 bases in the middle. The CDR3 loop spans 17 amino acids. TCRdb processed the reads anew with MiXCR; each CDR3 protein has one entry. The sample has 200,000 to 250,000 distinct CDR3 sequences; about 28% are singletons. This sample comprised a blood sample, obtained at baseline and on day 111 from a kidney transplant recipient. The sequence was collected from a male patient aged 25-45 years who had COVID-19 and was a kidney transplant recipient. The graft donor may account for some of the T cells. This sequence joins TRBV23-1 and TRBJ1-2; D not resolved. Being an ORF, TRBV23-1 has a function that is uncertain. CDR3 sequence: CASSFSDLRRKTYGYTF. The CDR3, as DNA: TGCGCCAGCAGTTTCAGTGACCTACGCAGAAAGACCTATGGCTACACCTTC.